This TCR beta chain is drawn from a study of blood T cell repertoires in COVID-19. Looking at the study overall: In each case, the material was cDNA or gDNA derived from T cells, B-cell-depleted T cells, or PBMCs.

This CDR3 is built from 14 residues. Germline V gene data show CDR1 as LNHDA and CDR2 as SQIVND (reference sequence). The trim removed 0 bases at V and 3 bases at J, leaving 1 base unmatched. Here immunoSEQ multiplex PCR was the method, and the copy in TCRdb shows in-frame clones only, minus some. The table records fewer than 250,000 clones, around 86% of them present only once. V usage is TRBV19 and J usage is TRBJ1-2, with 7 bases matching TRBD1. The TCR comes from a woman aged 55-70 years who had recovered from COVID-19. Material: peripheral blood. The CDR3 reads CASSIEGQYYGYTF. The CDR3 region has the DNA TGTGCCAGTAGTATAGAGGGACAGTACTATGGCTACACCTTC.